This T cell receptor (beta chain) was captured by sequencing in a study of blood T cell repertoires in COVID-19. Study information: PBMCs, B-cell-depleted T cells, or T cells provided the cDNA or gDNA that made up the material.

V lost 5 bases to trimming and J lost 0 bases, with 11 bases between them. The length of the CDR3 is 15 residues. From germline, CDR1 is MDHEN and CDR2 SYDVKM. Clones were read by immunoSEQ multiplex PCR, and TCRdb kept only the in-frame ones, dropping some. Altogether about 50,000 clones are present, roughly 83% being singletons, with the ten largest covering over 2%. The chain links TRBV28 to TRBJ1-3, with D unclear. The receptor was isolated from a woman aged 55-69 years with acute or convalescent COVID-19. Sequencing was performed on peripheral blood. CDR3 sequence reads: CASSPSFGSGNTIYF. The CDR3 coding sequence is TGTGCCAGCAGTCCTTCCTTCGGCTCTGGAAACACCATATATTTT. Full variable domain (rest looked up from reference TRBV28 and TRBJ1-3): DVKVTQSSRYLVKRTGEKVFLECVQDMDHENMFWYRQDPGLGLRLIYFSYDVKMKEKGDIPEGYSVSREKKERFSLILESASTNQTSMYLCASSPSFGSGNTIYFGEGSWLTVV.